These 9 T cell receptor beta chains share one sample of origin, sequenced in a study of blood T cell repertoires in COVID-19 (dated by TCRdb to 2020 to 2022). The receptor library was made with the immunoSEQ multiplex PCR assay. Held by TCRdb, this immuneACCESS table contains in-frame sequences only and omits some clones. Under half of the omission traces to an unresolved V gene where checked; the cause of the rest is unknown. The sample profile shows fewer than 250,000 clones; roughly 86% of them were found once. The ten largest clonotypes hold 2.6% of the sample. The sequenced sample consisted of PBMCs or T cells enriched from blood (not recorded which). These receptors were obtained from a woman aged 30 to 39 with acute COVID-19.

Here the CDR3 reads CASSIGHGPEAFF. In DNA, the CDR3 is TGTGCCAGTAGTATCGGACACGGACCTGAAGCTTTCTTT. The genes are TRBV19 and TRBJ1-1, with a weak D call TRBD1 (5 bases). CDR3 length equals 13 residues. Trimming took 3 bases from V and 6 from J, leaving 11 bases between them. CDR1 and CDR2 (germline): LNHDA, SQIVND (reference sequence).

This clone was recorded only once. The chain uses TRBV5-1 and TRBJ1-1; D is uncertain. Looked up from germline, CDR1 is SGHRS and CDR2 is YFSETQ. The V end lost 0 bases, the J end lost 1 base, and 16 bases lay between the germline ends. The CDR3 is 17 amino acids. DNA of the CDR3: TGCGCCAGCAGCTTGGAGCCACTCAGGATTGAGAACACTGAAGCTTTCTTT. It is translated as CASSLEPLRIENTEAFF.

The V and J genes are TRBV7-2 and TRBJ2-7; D is unclear. This CDR3 contains 14 residues. Germline CDR1 reads SGHTA; CDR2 reads FQGNSA. The V end lost 1 base, the J end lost 1 base, and 8 bases lay between the germline ends. CDR3 residues: CASSLGPYSYEQYF. The CDR3 coding sequence is TGTGCCAGCAGCTTAGGTCCCTATTCCTACGAGCAGTACTTC.

This chain uses TRBV11-2 with TRBJ1-4; 7 nucleotides align to TRBD1. The junction had 1 base not matched to a gene; V was cut back by 3 bases and J by 0 bases. The CDR3 covers 15 residues. Germline V gene lookup returns CDR1 SGHAT and CDR2 FQNNGV. CDR3 nucleotides: TGTGCCAGCAGCTTGCAGGGGGCAACTAATGAAAAACTGTTTTTT. It specifies CASSLQGATNEKLFF.

This chain uses TRBV7-9 with TRBJ1-1, with D tentatively TRBD1 (5 bases). Germline V gives CDR1 SEHNR, CDR2 FQNEAQ (reference sequence). The V and J ends lost 4 bases and 11 bases respectively, with 17 bases between them. The CDR3 runs 13 residues. The CDR3 nucleotides read TGTGCCAGCAGCTCTACCATAGGGGCAGCGGCTTTCTTT. Its translation is CASSSTIGAAAFF.

The chain joins TRBV27 to TRBJ1-2; D call uncertain. CDR3 length equals 13 residues. Germline V lookup: CDR1 MNHEY, CDR2 SMNVEV (reference sequence). V lost 0 bases and J 8 bases, leaving 10 bases between the germline ends. CDR3 region: CASSLSVGSGYTF. As DNA, the CDR3 is TGTGCCAGCAGTTTATCGGTGGGGAGCGGCTACACCTTC.

The V and J genes are TRBV2 and TRBJ1-4, with 8 bases identical to TRBD1. Germline V gene sequence: CDR1 SNHLY, CDR2 FYNNEI. Trimming took 5 bases from V and 7 from J; bases not matched to a gene: 6. The CDR3 spans 14 residues. CDR3 in DNA: TGTGCCAGCAGTTCAGACAGGGGACGTGAAAAACTGTTTTTT. It is translated as CASSSDRGREKLFF.

The CDR3 coding sequence is TGTGCCAGCAGTAAGCCGGGACAGGGAAAGGATGAGCAGTTCTTC. It codes for CASSKPGQGKDEQFF. The J gene is TRBJ2-1, the V gene TRBV6-5; TRBD1 agrees at 9 bases. CDR1 is MNHEY, CDR2 SVGAGI, per germline. With 5 bases clipped from V and 8 bases from J, the junction kept 10 bases outside the gene matches. CDR3 size: 15 residues.

This chain connects TRBV27 to TRBJ2-5; perhaps TRBD1 as D (6 bases). Trimming shortened V by 6 bases and J by 2 bases, and 19 bases separated the two germline ends. CDR3 size: 16 residues. Germline V gene data show CDR1 as MNHEY and CDR2 as SMNVEV (reference sequence). The DNA for the CDR3 is TGTGCCAGCAGACTGAACCCCTCAGGGGTACAAGAGACCCAGTACTTC. Amino acid sequence: CASRLNPSGVQETQYF.